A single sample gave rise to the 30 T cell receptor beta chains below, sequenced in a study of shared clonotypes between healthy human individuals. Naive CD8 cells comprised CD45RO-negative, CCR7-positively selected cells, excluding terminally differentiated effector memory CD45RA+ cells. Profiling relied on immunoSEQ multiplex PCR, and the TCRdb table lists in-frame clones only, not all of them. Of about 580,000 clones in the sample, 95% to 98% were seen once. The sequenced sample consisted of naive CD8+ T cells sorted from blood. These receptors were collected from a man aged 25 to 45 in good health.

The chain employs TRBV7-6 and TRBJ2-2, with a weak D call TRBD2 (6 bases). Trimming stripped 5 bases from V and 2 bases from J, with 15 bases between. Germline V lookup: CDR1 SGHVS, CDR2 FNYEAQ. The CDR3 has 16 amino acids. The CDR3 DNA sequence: TGTGCCAGCAGCCGCCCCGGGGGATCCAACACCGGGGAGCTGTTTTTT. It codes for CASSRPGGSNTGELFF.

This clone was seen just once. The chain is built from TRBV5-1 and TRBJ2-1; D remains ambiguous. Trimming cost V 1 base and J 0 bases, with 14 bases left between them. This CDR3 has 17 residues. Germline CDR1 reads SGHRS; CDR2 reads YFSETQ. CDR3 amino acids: CASSLPDTLSSYNEQFF. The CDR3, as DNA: TGCGCCAGCAGCTTGCCCGACACCTTGAGCTCCTACAATGAGCAGTTCTTC.

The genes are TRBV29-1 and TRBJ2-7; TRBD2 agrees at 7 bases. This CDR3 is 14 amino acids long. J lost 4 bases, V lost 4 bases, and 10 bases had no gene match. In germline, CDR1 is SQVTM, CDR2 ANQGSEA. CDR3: CSVVLAEREYEQYF. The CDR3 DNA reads TGCAGCGTTGTTCTAGCGGAGCGAGAGTACGAGCAGTACTTC.

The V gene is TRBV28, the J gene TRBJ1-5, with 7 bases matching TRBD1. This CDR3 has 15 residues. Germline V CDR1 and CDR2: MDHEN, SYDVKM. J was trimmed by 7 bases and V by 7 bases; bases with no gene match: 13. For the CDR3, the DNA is TGTGCCAGCACCCAGCTGAAGACAGGGTGGCAGCCCCAGCATTTT. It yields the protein CASTQLKTGWQPQHF.

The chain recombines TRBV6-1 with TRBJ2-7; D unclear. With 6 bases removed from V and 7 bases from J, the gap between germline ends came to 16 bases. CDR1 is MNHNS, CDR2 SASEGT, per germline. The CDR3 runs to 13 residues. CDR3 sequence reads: CASSPFWAREQYF. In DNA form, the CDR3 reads TGTGCCAGCAGCCCCTTCTGGGCTAGGGAGCAGTACTTC.

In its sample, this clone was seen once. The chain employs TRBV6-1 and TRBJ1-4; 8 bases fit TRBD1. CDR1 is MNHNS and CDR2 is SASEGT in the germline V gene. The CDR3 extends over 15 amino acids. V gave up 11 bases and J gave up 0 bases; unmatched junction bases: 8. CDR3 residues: CASAGQVATNEKLFF. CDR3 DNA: TGTGCCTCTGCGGGACAGGTCGCAACTAATGAAAAACTGTTTTTT.

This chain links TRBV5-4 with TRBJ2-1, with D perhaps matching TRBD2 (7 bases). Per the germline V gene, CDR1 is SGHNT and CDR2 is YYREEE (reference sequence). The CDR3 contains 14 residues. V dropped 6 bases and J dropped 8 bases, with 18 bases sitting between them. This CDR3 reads CASNGGGSTYEQFF. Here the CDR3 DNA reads TGTGCCAGCAACGGGGGCGGGAGTACCTATGAGCAGTTCTTC.

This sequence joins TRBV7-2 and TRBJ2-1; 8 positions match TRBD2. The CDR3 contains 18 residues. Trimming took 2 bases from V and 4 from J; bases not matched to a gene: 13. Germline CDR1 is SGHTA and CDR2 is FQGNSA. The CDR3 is CASSLSGRAPSGYNEQFF. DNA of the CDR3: TGTGCCAGCAGCTTAAGCGGGAGAGCCCCATCGGGGTACAATGAGCAGTTCTTC.

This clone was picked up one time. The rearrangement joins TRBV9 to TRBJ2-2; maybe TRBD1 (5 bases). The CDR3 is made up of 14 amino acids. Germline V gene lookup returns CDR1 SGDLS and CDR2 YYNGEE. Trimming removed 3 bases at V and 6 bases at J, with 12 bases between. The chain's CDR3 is CASSAPRAAGELFF. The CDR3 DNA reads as TGTGCCAGCAGCGCCCCCAGGGCGGCCGGGGAGCTGTTTTTT.

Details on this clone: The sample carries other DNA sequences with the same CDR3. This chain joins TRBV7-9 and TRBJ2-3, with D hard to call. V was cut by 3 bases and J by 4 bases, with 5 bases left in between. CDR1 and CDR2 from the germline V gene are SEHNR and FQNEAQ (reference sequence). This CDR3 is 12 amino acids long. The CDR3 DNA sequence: TGTGCCAGCAGCTTGGGTCCAGATACGCAGTATTTT. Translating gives CASSLGPDTQYF.

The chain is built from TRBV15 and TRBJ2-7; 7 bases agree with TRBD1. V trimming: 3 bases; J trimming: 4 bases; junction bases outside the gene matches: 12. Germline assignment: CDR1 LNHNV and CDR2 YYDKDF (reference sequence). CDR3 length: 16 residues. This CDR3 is CATSSKGGYSKYEQYF. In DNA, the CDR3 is TGTGCCACCAGCAGCAAAGGGGGCTACTCAAAATACGAGCAGTACTTC.

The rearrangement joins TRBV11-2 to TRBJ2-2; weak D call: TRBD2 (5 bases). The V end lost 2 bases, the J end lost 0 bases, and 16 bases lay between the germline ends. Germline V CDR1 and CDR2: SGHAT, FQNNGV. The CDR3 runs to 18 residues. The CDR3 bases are TGTGCCAGCAGCTTACCGCTCGTGGCGGGCCCGAACACCGGGGAGCTGTTTTTT. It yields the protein CASSLPLVAGPNTGELFF.

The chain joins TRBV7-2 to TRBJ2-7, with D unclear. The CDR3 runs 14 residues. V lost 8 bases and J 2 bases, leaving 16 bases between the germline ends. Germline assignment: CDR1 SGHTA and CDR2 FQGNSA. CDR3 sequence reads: CASSSQPAAYEQYF. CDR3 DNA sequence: TGTGCCAGCTCTTCTCAACCGGCGGCCTACGAGCAGTACTTC.

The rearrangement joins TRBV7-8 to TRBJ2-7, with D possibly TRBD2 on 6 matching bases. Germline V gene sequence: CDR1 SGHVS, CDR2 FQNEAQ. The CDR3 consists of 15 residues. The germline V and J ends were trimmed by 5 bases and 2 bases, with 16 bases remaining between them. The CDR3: CASSPPQTGAYEQYF. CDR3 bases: TGTGCCAGCAGCCCCCCCCAAACGGGAGCCTACGAGCAGTACTTC.

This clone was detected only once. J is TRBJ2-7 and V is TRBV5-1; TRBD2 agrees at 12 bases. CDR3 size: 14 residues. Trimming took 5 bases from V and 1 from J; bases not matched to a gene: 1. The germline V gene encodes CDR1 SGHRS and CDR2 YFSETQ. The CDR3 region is CASSGLAGSYEQYF. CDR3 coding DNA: TGCGCCAGCAGTGGACTAGCGGGATCCTACGAGCAGTACTTC.

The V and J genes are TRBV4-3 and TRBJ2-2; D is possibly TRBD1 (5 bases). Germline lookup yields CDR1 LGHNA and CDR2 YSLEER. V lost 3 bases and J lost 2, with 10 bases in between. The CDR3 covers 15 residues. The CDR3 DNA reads TGCGCCAGCAGCCATAGGGGCCCAAACACCGGGGAGCTGTTTTTT. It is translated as CASSHRGPNTGELFF.

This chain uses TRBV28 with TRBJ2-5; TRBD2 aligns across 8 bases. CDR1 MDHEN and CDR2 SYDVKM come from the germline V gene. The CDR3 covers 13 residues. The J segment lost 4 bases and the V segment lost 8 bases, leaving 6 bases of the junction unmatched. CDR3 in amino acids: CASCRLAGETQYF. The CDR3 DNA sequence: TGTGCCAGCTGTAGGCTAGCGGGAGAGACCCAGTACTTC. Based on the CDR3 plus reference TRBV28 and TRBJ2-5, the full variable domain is DVKVTQSSRYLVKRTGEKVFLECVQDMDHENMFWYRQDPGLGLRLIYFSYDVKMKEKGDIPEGYSVSREKKERFSLILESASTNQTSMYLCASCRLAGETQYFGPGTRLLVL.

The CDR3 reads CASSVEGAGSYEQYF. The CDR3 DNA reads TGTGCCAGCAGTGTAGAAGGGGCCGGTTCCTACGAGCAGTACTTC. J is TRBJ2-7 and V is TRBV27, with a possible D match to TRBD1 (5 bases). Germline V gives CDR1 MNHEY, CDR2 SMNVEV (reference sequence). Trimming stripped 5 bases from V and 1 base from J, with 15 bases between. The CDR3 has 15 residues.

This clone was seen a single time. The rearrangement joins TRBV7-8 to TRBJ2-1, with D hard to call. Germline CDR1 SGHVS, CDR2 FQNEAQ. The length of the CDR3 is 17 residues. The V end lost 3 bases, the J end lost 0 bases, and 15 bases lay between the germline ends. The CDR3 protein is CASSFGNSGGSYNEQFF. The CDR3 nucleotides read TGTGCCAGCAGCTTCGGCAATTCGGGCGGCTCCTACAATGAGCAGTTCTTC.

This chain's CDR3 is CASSGGEKLFF. The CDR3 nucleotides read TGTGCCAGCAGTGGCGGCGAAAAACTGTTTTTT. The chain uses TRBV2 and TRBJ1-4; D ambiguous. Deletions cut 4 bases from V and 8 bases from J, with 5 bases between. Per the germline V gene, CDR1 is SNHLY and CDR2 is FYNNEI. The CDR3 has 11 residues. Drawing the rest from reference TRBV2 and TRBJ1-4, the complete variable domain is EPEVTQTPSHQVTQMGQEVILRCVPISNHLYFYWYRQILGQKVEFLVSFYNNEISEKSEIFDDQFSVERPDGSNFTLKIRSTKLEDSAMYFCASSGGEKLFFGSGTQLSVL.

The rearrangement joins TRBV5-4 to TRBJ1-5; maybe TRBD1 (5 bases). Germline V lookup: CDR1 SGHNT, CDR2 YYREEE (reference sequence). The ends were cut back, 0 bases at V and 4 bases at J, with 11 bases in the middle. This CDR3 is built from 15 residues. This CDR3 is CASSLAGAENQPQHF. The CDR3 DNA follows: TGTGCCAGCAGCTTGGCCGGGGCTGAGAATCAGCCCCAGCATTTT. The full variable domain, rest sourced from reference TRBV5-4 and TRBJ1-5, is ETGVTQSPTHLIKTRGQQVTLRCSSQSGHNTVSWYQQALGQGPQFIFQYYREEENGRGNFPPRFSGLQFPNYSSELNVNALELDDSALYLCASSLAGAENQPQHFGDGTRLSIL.

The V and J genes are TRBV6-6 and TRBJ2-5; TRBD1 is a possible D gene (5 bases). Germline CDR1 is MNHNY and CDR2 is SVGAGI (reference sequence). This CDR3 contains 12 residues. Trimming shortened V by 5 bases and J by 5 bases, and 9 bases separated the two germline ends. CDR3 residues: CASSPQGETQYF. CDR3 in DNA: TGTGCCAGCAGTCCGCAGGGTGAGACCCAGTACTTC.

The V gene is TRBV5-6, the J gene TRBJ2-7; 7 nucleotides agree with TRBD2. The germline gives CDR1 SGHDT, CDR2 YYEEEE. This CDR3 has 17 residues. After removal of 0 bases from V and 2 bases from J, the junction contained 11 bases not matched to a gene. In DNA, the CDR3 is TGTGCCAGCAGCTTGGGAATTGCGGGAGTCTCAACCTACGAGCAGTACTTC. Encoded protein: CASSLGIAGVSTYEQYF.

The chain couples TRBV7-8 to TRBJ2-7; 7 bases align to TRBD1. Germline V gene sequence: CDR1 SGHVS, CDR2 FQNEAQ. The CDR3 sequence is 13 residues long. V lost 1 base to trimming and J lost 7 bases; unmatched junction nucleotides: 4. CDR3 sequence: CASSLEDRDEQYF. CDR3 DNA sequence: TGTGCCAGCAGCTTAGAAGACAGGGATGAGCAGTACTTC.

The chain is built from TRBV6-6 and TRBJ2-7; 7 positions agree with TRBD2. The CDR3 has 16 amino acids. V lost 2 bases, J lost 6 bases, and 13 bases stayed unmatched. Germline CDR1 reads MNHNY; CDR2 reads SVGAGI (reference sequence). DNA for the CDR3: TGTGCCAGCAGTTACGAGGGCGGCGGGAGACCCTTCGAGCAGTACTTC. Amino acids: CASSYEGGGRPFEQYF.

CDR3 in DNA: TGTGCCAGCAGATGGCAGAGCAATCAGCCCCAGCATTTT. This encodes CASRWQSNQPQHF. The rearrangement links TRBV25-1 to TRBJ1-5; no clear D. The CDR3 has 13 amino acids. Germline V lookup: CDR1 MGHDK, CDR2 SYGVNS. Trimming stripped 6 bases from V and 1 base from J, with 7 bases between.

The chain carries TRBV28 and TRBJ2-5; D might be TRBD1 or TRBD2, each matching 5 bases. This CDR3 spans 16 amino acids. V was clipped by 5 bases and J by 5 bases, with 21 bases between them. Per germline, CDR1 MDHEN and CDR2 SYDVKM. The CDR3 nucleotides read TGTGCCAGCAGTCTGACAACCCAGGGATGGGGGGAGACCCAGTACTTC. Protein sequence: CASSLTTQGWGETQYF.

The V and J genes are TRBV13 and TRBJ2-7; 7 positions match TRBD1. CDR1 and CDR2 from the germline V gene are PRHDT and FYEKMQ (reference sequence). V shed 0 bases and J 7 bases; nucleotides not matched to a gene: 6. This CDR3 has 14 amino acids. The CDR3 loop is CASSLGTGIQEQYF. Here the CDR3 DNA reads TGTGCCAGCAGCTTAGGGACAGGGATACAAGAGCAGTACTTC.

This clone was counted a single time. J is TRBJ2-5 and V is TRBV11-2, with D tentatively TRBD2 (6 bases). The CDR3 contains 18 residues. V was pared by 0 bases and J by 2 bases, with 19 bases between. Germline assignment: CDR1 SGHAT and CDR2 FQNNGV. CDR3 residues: CASSLDLVVGSTQETQYF. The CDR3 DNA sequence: TGTGCCAGCAGCTTAGATCTCGTCGTCGGGAGCACTCAAGAGACCCAGTACTTC.

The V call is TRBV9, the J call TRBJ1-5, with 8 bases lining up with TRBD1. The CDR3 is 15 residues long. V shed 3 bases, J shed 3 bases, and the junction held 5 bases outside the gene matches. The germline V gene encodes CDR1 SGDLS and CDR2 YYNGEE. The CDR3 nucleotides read TGTGCCAGCAGCGCGACAGGGGATCCCAATCAGCCCCAGCATTTT. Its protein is CASSATGDPNQPQHF.